This TCR beta chain comes out of a study of shared T cell receptors in the human thymus. Data came from immunoSEQ multiplex PCR; TCRdb stores just in-frame clones and leaves some out. This sample carries more than 550,000 clones, 80% to 90% of them seen once, and the ten largest clones take more than 0.008%. V lost 3 bases and J lost 3; bases outside the gene matches: 11. This CDR3 is 18 amino acids long. Germline CDR1 reads SGHRS; CDR2 reads YFSETQ. The data were also submitted as part of a second study, on human thymus T cells.

V is TRBV5-1 and J is TRBJ2-3; 12 positions agree with TRBD2. The sequence was obtained from a girl under three years old with a congenital heart defect. The sequenced sample consisted of thymocytes. CDR3 amino acids: CASSYRTSGDPRTDTQYF. Written as DNA, the CDR3 is TGCGCCAGCAGCTACCGGACTAGCGGGGACCCCAGGACAGATACGCAGTATTTT. Full variable domain (missing parts from reference TRBV5-1 and TRBJ2-3): KAGVTQTPRYLIKTRGQQVTLSCSPISGHRSVSWYQQTPGQGLQFLFEYFSETQRNKGNFPGRFSGRQFSNSRSEMNVSTLELGDSALYLCASSYRTSGDPRTDTQYFGPGTRLTVL.